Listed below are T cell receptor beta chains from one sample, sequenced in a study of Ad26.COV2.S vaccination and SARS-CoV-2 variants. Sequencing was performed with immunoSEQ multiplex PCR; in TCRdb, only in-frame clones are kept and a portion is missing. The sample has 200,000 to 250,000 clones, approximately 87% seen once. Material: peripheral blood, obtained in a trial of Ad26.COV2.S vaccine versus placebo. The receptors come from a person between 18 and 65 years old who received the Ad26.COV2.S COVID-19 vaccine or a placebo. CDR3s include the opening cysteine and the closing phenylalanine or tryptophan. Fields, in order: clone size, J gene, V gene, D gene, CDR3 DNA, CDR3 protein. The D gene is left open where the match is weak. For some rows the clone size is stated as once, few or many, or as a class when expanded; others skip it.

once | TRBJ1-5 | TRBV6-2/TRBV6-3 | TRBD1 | TGTGCCAGCAGCCCCGGGACAGCCTATAGCAATCAGCCCCAGCATTTT | CASSPGTAYSNQPQHF
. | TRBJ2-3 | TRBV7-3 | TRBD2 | TGTGCCAGCAGCTGGAGCGGGAAGAGCACAGATACGCAGTATTTT | CASSWSGKSTDTQYF
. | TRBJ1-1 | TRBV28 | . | TGTGCCAGCAGAGGCGTTAAAAACACTGAAGCTTTCTTT | CASRGVKNTEAFF
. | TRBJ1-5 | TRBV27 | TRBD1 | TGTGCCAGCAGTTTTACAGGGGTTAGCAATCAGCCCCAGCATTTT | CASSFTGVSNQPQHF
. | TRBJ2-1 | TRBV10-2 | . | TGCGCCAGCAGTGAGCTCGGGAGTGATGAGCAGTTCTTC | CASSELGSDEQFF
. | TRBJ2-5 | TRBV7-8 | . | TGTGCCAGCAGCTTAGGTCCGGGGGCGGTCGGAGAGACCCAGTACTTC | CASSLGPGAVGETQYF
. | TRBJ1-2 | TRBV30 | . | TGTGCCTGGAGTGTAGGGCAGGGGAATGGCTACACCTTC | CAWSVGQGNGYTF
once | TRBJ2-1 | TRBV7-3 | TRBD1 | TGTGCCAGCAGCCTAGACAGGGAAAAGCAGTTCTTC | CASSLDREKQFF
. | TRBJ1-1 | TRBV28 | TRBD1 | TGTGCCAGCAGTCTAGGGGGCACTAACACTGAAGCTTTCTTT | CASSLGGTNTEAFF
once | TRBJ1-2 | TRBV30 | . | TGTGCCTGGAGCGGGACGACTAACTATGGCTACACCTTC | CAWSGTTNYGYTF
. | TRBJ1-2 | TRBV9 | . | TGTGCCAGCAGCGTAGGAAACAGTCCTAACTATGGCTACACCTTC | CASSVGNSPNYGYTF
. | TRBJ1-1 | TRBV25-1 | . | TGTGCCAGCCAGGGGTGGACTGAAGCTTTCTTT | CASQGWTEAFF
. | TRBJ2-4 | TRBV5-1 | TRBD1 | TGCGCCAGCAGCGGAGACAGGGGGCTGGCCAAAAACATTCAGTACTTC | CASSGDRGLAKNIQYF
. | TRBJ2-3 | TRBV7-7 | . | TGTGCTAGCAGCTTAGGCTCAGAGAGAGATACGCAGTATTTT | CASSLGSERDTQYF
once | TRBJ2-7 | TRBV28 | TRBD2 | TGTGCCAGCAGTCGAGAAGTAGAAGTGAGCGGGAGGGGCTCCTACGAGCAGTACTTC | CASSREVEVSGRGSYEQYF
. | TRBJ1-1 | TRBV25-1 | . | TGTGCCAGCAGTGAAAGGGCCAACACTGAAGCTTTCTTT | CASSERANTEAFF
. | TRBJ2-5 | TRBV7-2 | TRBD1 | TGTGCCAGCAGCCCCGGGACAGGGGGCCTGGAGACCCAGTACTTC | CASSPGTGGLETQYF
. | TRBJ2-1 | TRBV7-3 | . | TGTGCCAGCAGCTTATCCGCGGGATGGGGCGATGAGCAGTTCTTC | CASSLSAGWGDEQFF
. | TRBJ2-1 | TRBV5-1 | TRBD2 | TGCGCCAGCAGCTTGGTGTTAGCGGGGGGCTCGGTGAATGAGCAGTTCTTC | CASSLVLAGGSVNEQFF